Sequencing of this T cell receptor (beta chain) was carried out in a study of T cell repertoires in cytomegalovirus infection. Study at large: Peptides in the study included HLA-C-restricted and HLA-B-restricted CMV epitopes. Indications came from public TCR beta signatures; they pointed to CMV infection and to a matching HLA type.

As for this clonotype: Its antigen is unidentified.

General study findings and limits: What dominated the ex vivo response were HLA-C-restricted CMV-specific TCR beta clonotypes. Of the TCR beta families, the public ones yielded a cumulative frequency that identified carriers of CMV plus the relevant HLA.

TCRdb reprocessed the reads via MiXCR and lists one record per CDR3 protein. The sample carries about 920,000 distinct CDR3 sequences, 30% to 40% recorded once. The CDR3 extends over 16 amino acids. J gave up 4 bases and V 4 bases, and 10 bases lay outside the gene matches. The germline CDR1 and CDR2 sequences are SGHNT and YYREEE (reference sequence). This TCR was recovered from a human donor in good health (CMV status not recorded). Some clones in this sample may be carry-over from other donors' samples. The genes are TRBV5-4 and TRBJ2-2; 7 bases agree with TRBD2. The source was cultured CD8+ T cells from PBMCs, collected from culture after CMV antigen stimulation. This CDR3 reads CASSRTRGTATGELFF. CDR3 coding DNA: TGTGCCAGCAGCCGGACTAGGGGAACAGCCACCGGGGAGCTGTTTTTT.